This TCR beta chain was identified during a study of blood T cell repertoires in COVID-19. In the study overall: From T cells, B-cell-depleted T cells, or PBMCs came the material, which was cDNA or gDNA.

All enrollees were about 18 to 100 years old and from some 24 US areas. Clinical history as reported by participants underpinned cohort assignment. Exposed volunteers were people who met a COVID-19 case within 2 weeks before study entry. The CDR3 spans 17 residues. Germline V lookup: CDR1 KGHDR, CDR2 SFDVKD. J lost 7 bases, V lost 2 bases, and 5 bases had no gene match. The protocol was immunoSEQ multiplex PCR, while the TCRdb copy is restricted to in-frame clones and leaves out a portion. The repertoire holds some 240,000 clones, with over 80% as singletons. This clonotype was sampled from a woman aged 40-49 years who had been exposed to COVID-19. The sequencing sample was made of PBMCs or T cells enriched from blood (not recorded which). The J gene is TRBJ2-1, the V gene TRBV24-1; 15 bases fit TRBD2. CDR3 loop: CATSDWGTSGRTNEQFF. The CDR3 DNA follows: TGTGCCACCAGTGATTGGGGGACTAGCGGGAGGACTAATGAGCAGTTCTTC.